These T cell receptor beta chains were read from a single sample in a study of cytomegalovirus exposure and HLA in healthy donors. Libraries were prepared by immunoSEQ multiplex PCR; TCRdb keeps only in-frame clonotypes and omits some of them. The sample comprises roughly 150,000 clones, more than 75% of which are singletons, and roughly 5.6% rests with the top ten. The sequencing sample was made of PBMCs. The receptor set was obtained from a woman in her forties in good health and CMV-seropositive. Both conserved end residues are part of each CDR3.

cdr3_aa: CASSLGAGTSETQYF; v_call: TRBV5-1; j_call: TRBJ2-5; cdr3_length: 15
cdr3_aa: CASSYSFQGETQYF; v_call: TRBV6-5; j_call: TRBJ2-5; cdr3_length: 14
cdr3_aa: CASKETGGSGANVLTF; v_call: TRBV28; j_call: TRBJ2-6; cdr3_length: 16
cdr3_aa: CASSLGHSGNTIYF; v_call: TRBV11-2; j_call: TRBJ1-3; cdr3_length: 14
cdr3_aa: CASSQPLAGGPNYEQYF; v_call: TRBV4-1; j_call: TRBJ2-7; cdr3_length: 17
cdr3_aa: CASSLQAGPETQYF; v_call: TRBV5-1; j_call: TRBJ2-5; cdr3_length: 14
cdr3_aa: CASSLAGETYEQYF; v_call: TRBV7-2; j_call: TRBJ2-7; cdr3_length: 14
cdr3_aa: CASSQGSRGGTDTQYF; v_call: TRBV4-1; j_call: TRBJ2-3; cdr3_length: 16
cdr3_aa: CASSLERQGRNTQYF; v_call: TRBV7-9; j_call: TRBJ2-3; cdr3_length: 15
cdr3_aa: CASSIAGTGNYEQYF; v_call: TRBV19; j_call: TRBJ2-7; cdr3_length: 15
cdr3_aa: CASSPRRATSGSGYNEQFF; v_call: TRBV7-6; j_call: TRBJ2-1; cdr3_length: 19
cdr3_aa: CASSLPGVAGTNYGYTF; v_call: TRBV5-6; j_call: TRBJ1-2; cdr3_length: 17
cdr3_aa: CASSLDLLAGGTDTQYF; v_call: TRBV11-3; j_call: TRBJ2-3; cdr3_length: 17
cdr3_aa: CASTFGQGIGNTIYF; v_call: TRBV7-2; j_call: TRBJ1-3; cdr3_length: 15
cdr3_aa: CASRQTRGSYEQYF; v_call: TRBV7-8; j_call: .; cdr3_length: 14
cdr3_aa: CASSLAGIANTGELFF; v_call: TRBV5-1; j_call: TRBJ2-2; cdr3_length: 16
cdr3_aa: CSVDTGNGYTF; v_call: TRBV29-1; j_call: TRBJ1-2; cdr3_length: 11
cdr3_aa: CASSLLSVQETQYF; v_call: TRBV5-1; j_call: TRBJ2-5; cdr3_length: 14
cdr3_aa: CASSPPGGGAYEQYF; v_call: TRBV5-4; j_call: TRBJ2-7; cdr3_length: 15
cdr3_aa: CASSEPNQGQPQHF; v_call: TRBV6-1; j_call: TRBJ1-5; cdr3_length: 14
cdr3_aa: CASSSQDPQETQYF; v_call: TRBV7-9; j_call: TRBJ2-5; cdr3_length: 14
cdr3_aa: CASSTRQGPGANVLTF; v_call: TRBV5-4; j_call: TRBJ2-6; cdr3_length: 16
cdr3_aa: CAWRSPGAKNIQYF; v_call: TRBV30; j_call: TRBJ2-4; cdr3_length: 14
cdr3_aa: CASSFDFGELFF; v_call: TRBV7-9; j_call: TRBJ2-2; cdr3_length: 12
cdr3_aa: CASSLAAGLVQTDTQYF; v_call: TRBV11-2; j_call: TRBJ2-3; cdr3_length: 17
cdr3_aa: CASSYLLADYEQYF; v_call: TRBV6-6; j_call: TRBJ2-7; cdr3_length: 14
cdr3_aa: CAWSKSTAYEQYF; v_call: TRBV30; j_call: TRBJ2-7; cdr3_length: 13
cdr3_aa: CASSIDGTPGQYF; v_call: TRBV5-4; j_call: TRBJ2-7; cdr3_length: 13
cdr3_aa: CASSGGQKDTQYF; v_call: TRBV9; j_call: TRBJ2-3; cdr3_length: 13
cdr3_aa: CSVTSGTDTQYF; v_call: TRBV29-1; j_call: TRBJ2-3; cdr3_length: 12
cdr3_aa: CASSSMHFSTDTQYF; v_call: TRBV11-2; j_call: TRBJ2-3; cdr3_length: 15
cdr3_aa: CASSIVRTRPYGYTF; v_call: TRBV19; j_call: TRBJ1-2; cdr3_length: 15
cdr3_aa: CASSLERASGSTYEQYF; v_call: TRBV5-1; j_call: TRBJ2-7; cdr3_length: 17
cdr3_aa: CASSPPDRGLETQYF; v_call: TRBV18; j_call: TRBJ2-5; cdr3_length: 15
cdr3_aa: CASSSSYYEQYF; v_call: TRBV5-8; j_call: TRBJ2-7; cdr3_length: 12
cdr3_aa: CAWWPGQLSSGANVLTF; v_call: TRBV30; j_call: TRBJ2-6; cdr3_length: 17
cdr3_aa: CATSTERTGTETQYF; v_call: TRBV15; j_call: TRBJ2-5; cdr3_length: 15
cdr3_aa: CASSSRQGSYEQYF; v_call: TRBV13; j_call: .; cdr3_length: 14
cdr3_aa: CASSSQGVLSLDEQYF; v_call: TRBV5-4; j_call: TRBJ2-7; cdr3_length: 16
cdr3_aa: CASSFRGRGRGQPQHF; v_call: TRBV28; j_call: TRBJ1-5; cdr3_length: 16
cdr3_aa: CASSLWQGRADTQYF; v_call: TRBV5-1; j_call: TRBJ2-3; cdr3_length: 15
cdr3_aa: CASPDPGLGPDTQYF; v_call: TRBV6-1; j_call: TRBJ2-3; cdr3_length: 15
cdr3_aa: CASSPYSGQVIPQPQHF; v_call: TRBV18; j_call: TRBJ1-5; cdr3_length: 17
cdr3_aa: CASSPLKNSQETQYF; v_call: TRBV4-1; j_call: TRBJ2-5; cdr3_length: 15
cdr3_aa: CASRETDTQYF; v_call: TRBV2; j_call: TRBJ2-3; cdr3_length: 11